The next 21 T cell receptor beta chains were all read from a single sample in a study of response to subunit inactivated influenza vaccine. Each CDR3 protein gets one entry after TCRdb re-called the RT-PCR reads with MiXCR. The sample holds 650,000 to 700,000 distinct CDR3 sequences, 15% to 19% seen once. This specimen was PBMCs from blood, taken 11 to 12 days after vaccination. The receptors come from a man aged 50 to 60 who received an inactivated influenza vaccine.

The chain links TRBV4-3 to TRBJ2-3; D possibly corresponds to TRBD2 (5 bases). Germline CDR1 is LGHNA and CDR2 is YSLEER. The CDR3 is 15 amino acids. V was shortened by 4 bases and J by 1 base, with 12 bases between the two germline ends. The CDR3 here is CASSPSLAGTDTQYF. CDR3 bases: TGCGCCAGCAGCCCTTCCCTAGCTGGCACAGATACGCAGTATTTT.

The CDR3 protein is CASSLVQGANNEQFF. CDR3 sequence (DNA): TGTGCCAGCAGCTTGGTTCAGGGGGCCAACAATGAGCAGTTCTTC. V usage is TRBV5-4 and J usage is TRBJ2-1; 8 bases align to TRBD1. This CDR3 is 15 amino acids long. The junction had 4 bases not matched to a gene; V was cut back by 0 bases and J by 5 bases. In germline, CDR1 is SGHNT, CDR2 YYREEE (reference sequence).

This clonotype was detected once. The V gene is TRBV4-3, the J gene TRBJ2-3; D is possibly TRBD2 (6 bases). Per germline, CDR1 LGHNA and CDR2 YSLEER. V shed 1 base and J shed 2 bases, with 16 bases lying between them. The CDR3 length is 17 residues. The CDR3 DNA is TGCGCCAGCAGCCAAGTTTGGGTAGCGGAAATCACAGATACGCAGTATTTT. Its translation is CASSQVWVAEITDTQYF.

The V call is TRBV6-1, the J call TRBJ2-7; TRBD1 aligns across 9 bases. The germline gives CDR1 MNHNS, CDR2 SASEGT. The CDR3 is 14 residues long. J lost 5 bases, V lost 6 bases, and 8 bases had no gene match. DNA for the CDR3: TGTGCCAGCAGCCACCGGGACAGGGATGACGAGCAGTACTTC. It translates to CASSHRDRDDEQYF.

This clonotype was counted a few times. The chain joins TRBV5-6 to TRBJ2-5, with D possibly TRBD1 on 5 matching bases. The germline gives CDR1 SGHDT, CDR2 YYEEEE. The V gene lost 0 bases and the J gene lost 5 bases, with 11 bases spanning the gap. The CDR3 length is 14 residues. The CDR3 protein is CASSLAQGPETQYF. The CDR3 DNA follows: TGTGCCAGCAGCTTGGCGCAGGGTCCGGAGACCCAGTACTTC.

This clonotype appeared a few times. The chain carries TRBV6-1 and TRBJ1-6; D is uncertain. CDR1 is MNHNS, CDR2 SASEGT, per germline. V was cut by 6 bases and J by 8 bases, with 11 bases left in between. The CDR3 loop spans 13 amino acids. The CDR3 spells CASRTGTDSPLHF. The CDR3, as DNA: TGTGCCAGCAGGACTGGAACGGATTCACCCCTCCACTTT.

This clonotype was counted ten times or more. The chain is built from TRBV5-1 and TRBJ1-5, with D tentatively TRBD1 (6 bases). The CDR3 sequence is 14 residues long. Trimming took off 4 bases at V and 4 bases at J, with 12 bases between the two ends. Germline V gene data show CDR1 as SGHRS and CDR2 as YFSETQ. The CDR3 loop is CASSPDSLNQPQHF. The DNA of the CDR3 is TGCGCCAGCAGCCCGGACAGCCTGAATCAGCCCCAGCATTTT. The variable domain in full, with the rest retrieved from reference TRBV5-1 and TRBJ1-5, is KAGVTQTPRYLIKTRGQQVTLSCSPISGHRSVSWYQQTPGQGLQFLFEYFSETQRNKGNFPGRFSGRQFSNSRSEMNVSTLELGDSALYLCASSPDSLNQPQHFGDGTRLSIL.

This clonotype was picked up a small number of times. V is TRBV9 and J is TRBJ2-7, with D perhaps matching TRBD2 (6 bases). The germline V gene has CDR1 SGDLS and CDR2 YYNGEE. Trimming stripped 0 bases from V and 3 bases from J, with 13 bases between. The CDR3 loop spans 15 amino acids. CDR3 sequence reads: CASSVDPSVRYEQYF. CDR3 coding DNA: TGTGCCAGCAGCGTAGACCCTAGCGTGCGCTACGAGCAGTACTTC. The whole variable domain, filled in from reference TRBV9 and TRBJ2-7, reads DSGVTQTPKHLITATGQRVTLRCSPRSGDLSVYWYQQSLDQGLQFLIQYYNGEERAKGNILERFSAQQFPDLHSELNLSSLELGDSALYFCASSVDPSVRYEQYFGPGTRLTVT.

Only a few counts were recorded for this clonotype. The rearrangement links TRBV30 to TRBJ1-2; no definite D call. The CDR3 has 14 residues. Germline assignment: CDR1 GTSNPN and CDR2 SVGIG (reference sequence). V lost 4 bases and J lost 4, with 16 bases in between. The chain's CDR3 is CAWNPQAVSYGYTF. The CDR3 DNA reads TGTGCCTGGAACCCCCAGGCTGTCAGCTATGGCTACACCTTC.

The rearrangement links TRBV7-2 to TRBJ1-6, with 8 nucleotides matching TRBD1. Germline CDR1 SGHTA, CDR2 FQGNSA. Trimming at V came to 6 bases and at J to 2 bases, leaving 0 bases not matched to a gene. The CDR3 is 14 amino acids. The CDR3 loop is CASRQGAYNSPLHF. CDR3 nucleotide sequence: TGTGCCAGCAGACAGGGGGCCTATAATTCACCCCTCCACTTT.

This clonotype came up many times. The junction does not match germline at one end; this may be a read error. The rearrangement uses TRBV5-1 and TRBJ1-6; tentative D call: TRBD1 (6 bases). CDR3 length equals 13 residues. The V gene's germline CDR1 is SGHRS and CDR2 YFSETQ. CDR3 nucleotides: TGTGCCAGCAGCCTGGACAGTAATTCACCCCTCCACTTT. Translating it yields CASSLDSNSPLHF.

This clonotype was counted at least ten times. This CDR3 reads CASSDSGGSGTDTQYF. The DNA for the CDR3 is TGTGCCAGCAGTGACTCGGGGGGTAGTGGCACAGATACGCAGTATTTT. The chain uses TRBV6-4 and TRBJ2-3, with D possibly matching TRBD2 (6 bases). CDR1 is MRHNA and CDR2 is SNTAGT in the germline V gene. V was pared by 0 bases and J by 1 base, with 11 bases between. The CDR3 covers 16 residues.

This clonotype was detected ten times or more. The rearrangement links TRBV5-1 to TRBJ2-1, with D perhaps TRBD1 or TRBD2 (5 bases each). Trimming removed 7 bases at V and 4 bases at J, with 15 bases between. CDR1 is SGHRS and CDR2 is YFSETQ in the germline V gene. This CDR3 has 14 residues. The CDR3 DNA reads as TGCGCCAGCGATGTGGGGGACCCATACAATGAGCAGTTCTTC. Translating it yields CASDVGDPYNEQFF.

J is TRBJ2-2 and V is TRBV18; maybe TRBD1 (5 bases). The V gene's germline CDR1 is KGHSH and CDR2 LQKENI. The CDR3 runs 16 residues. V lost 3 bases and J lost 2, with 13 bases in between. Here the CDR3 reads CASSPSGLFNTGELFF. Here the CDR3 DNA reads TGTGCCAGCTCACCGTCAGGGCTCTTCAACACCGGGGAGCTGTTTTTT.

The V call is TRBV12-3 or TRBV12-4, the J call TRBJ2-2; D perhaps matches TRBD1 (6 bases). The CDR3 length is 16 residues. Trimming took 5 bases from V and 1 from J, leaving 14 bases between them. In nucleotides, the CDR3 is TGTGCCAGCAGTGGCGACAGGATGGGGAACACCGGGGAGCTGTTTTTT. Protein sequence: CASSGDRMGNTGELFF.

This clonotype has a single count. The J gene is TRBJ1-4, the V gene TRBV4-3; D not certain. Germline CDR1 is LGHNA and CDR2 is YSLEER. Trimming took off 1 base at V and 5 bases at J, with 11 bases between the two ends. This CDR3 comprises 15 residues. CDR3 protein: CASSQGVLVNEKLFF. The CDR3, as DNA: TGCGCCAGCAGCCAAGGGGTGCTGGTGAATGAAAAACTGTTTTTT.

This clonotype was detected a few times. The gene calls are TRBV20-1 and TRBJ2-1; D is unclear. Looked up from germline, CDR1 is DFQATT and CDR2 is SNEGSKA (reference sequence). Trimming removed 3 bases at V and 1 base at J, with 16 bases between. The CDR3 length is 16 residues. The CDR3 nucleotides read TGCAGTGCTAGGGGCTACCTACGATTGTCCTACAATGAGCAGTTCTTC. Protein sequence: CSARGYLRLSYNEQFF.

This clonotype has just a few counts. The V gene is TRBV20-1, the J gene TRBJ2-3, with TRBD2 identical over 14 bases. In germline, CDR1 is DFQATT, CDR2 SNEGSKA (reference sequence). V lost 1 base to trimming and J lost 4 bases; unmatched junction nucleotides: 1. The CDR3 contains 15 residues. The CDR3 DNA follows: TGCAGTGCTAGAGCGACTAGCGGGGGGGCAGATACGCAGTATTTT. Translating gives CSARATSGGADTQYF.

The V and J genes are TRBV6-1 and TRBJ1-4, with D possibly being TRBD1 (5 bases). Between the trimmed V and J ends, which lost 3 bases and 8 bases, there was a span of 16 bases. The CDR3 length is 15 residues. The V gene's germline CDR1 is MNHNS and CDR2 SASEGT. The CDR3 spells CASSETAPRGEKLFF. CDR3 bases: TGTGCCAGCAGTGAGACTGCCCCACGGGGCGAAAAACTGTTTTTT.

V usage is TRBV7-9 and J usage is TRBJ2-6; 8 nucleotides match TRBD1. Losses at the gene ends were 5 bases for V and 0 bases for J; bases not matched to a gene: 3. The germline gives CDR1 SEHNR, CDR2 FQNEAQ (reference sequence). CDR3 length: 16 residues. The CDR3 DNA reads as TGTGCCAGCAGCGGGACAGGTCACTCTGGGGCCAACGTCCTGACTTTC. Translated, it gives CASSGTGHSGANVLTF.

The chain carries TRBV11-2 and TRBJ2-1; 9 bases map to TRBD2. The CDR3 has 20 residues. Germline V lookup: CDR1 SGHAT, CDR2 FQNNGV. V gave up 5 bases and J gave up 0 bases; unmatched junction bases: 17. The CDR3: CASSRRLAVLVWGSYNEQFF. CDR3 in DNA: TGTGCCAGCAGCCGACGACTAGCGGTCCTTGTCTGGGGCTCCTACAATGAGCAGTTCTTC.